These T cell receptor beta chains were read from a single sample in a study of T-cell reconstitution after alpha-beta-depleted transplantation in children. One entry per CDR3 protein results from TCRdb running MiXCR on the PCR reads. Among a few hundred thousand distinct CDR3 sequences listed, 20% to 30% were seen once. This material consisted of PBMCs, taken before TCRalphabeta/CD19-depleted stem cell transplant. The source of these receptors is a boy under two years old with Wiskott-Aldrich syndrome, due to receive a stem cell transplant. Both conserved end residues are part of each CDR3. D genes are given only for firm matches. Clone sizes are given selectively: once, few, many, or a class where the clone is expanded.

j_call: TRBJ2-5
d_call: -
clone_size: once
v_call: TRBV5-1
cdr3_length: 15
cdr3_nt: TGCGCCAGCAGCTTGGCCGGGCTGACCCAAGAGACCCAGTACTTC
cdr3_aa: CASSLAGLTQETQYF

j_call: TRBJ2-5
d_call: TRBD2
clone_size: -
v_call: TRBV5-1
cdr3_length: 17
cdr3_nt: TGCGCCAGCAGCTTGGCCGCGCTAGCGGGCCTACAAGAGACCCAGTACTTC
cdr3_aa: CASSLAALAGLQETQYF

j_call: TRBJ2-3
d_call: -
clone_size: few
v_call: TRBV28
cdr3_length: 15
cdr3_nt: TGTGCCAGCAGAATGACAGGAGCCCGCACAGATACGCAGTATTTT
cdr3_aa: CASRMTGARTDTQYF

j_call: TRBJ2-3
d_call: TRBD2
clone_size: -
v_call: TRBV11-2
cdr3_length: 17
cdr3_nt: TGTGCCAGCAACGATTGCCAGCGGGAGACACCCACAGATACGCAGTATTTT
cdr3_aa: CASNDCQRETPTDTQYF

j_call: TRBJ2-7
d_call: -
clone_size: -
v_call: TRBV5-1
cdr3_length: 15
cdr3_nt: TGCGCCAGCAGCAGGAAGGTAACGGGGGACTACGAGCAGTACTTC
cdr3_aa: CASSRKVTGDYEQYF

j_call: TRBJ2-1
d_call: -
clone_size: many
v_call: TRBV4-2
cdr3_length: 14
cdr3_nt: TGTGCCAGCAGTCGGGACCCGAGCCTAAATGAGCAGTTCTTC
cdr3_aa: CASSRDPSLNEQFF

j_call: TRBJ1-2
d_call: -
clone_size: -
v_call: TRBV10-1
cdr3_length: 16
cdr3_nt: TGCGCCAGGGTTCAATGCGGGGGGCGGACGAACTATGGCTACACCTTC
cdr3_aa: CARVQCGGRTNYGYTF

j_call: TRBJ2-1
d_call: -
clone_size: -
v_call: TRBV19
cdr3_length: 10
cdr3_nt: TGTGCCAGTGGCTTACATGAGCAGTTCTTC
cdr3_aa: CASGLHEQFF

j_call: TRBJ1-6
d_call: -
clone_size: few
v_call: TRBV4-1
cdr3_length: 17
cdr3_nt: TGCGCCAGCAGCCAAGGACAGGCTAGCTCCTATAATTCACCCCTCCACTTT
cdr3_aa: CASSQGQASSYNSPLHF

j_call: TRBJ2-7
d_call: TRBD1
clone_size: -
v_call: TRBV5-1
cdr3_length: 15
cdr3_nt: TGCGCCAGCAGCCGGGCCGGACAGGGTGTCGGCGAGCAGTACTTC
cdr3_aa: CASSRAGQGVGEQYF

j_call: TRBJ2-7
d_call: -
clone_size: -
v_call: TRBV10-2
cdr3_length: 12
cdr3_nt: TGCGCCAGCCGGGTGGGAGTTTACGAGCAGTACTTC
cdr3_aa: CASRVGVYEQYF

j_call: TRBJ2-5
d_call: TRBD1
clone_size: -
v_call: TRBV10-3
cdr3_length: 15
cdr3_nt: TGTGCCATCAGTAAGTCACAGGGGTTCCAAGAGACCCAGTACTTC
cdr3_aa: CAISKSQGFQETQYF

j_call: TRBJ1-1
d_call: -
clone_size: few
v_call: TRBV29-1
cdr3_length: 14
cdr3_nt: TGCAGCGTCGGGAGGGGACTTAGCTTCACTGAAGCTTTCTTT
cdr3_aa: CSVGRGLSFTEAFF

j_call: TRBJ2-2
d_call: -
clone_size: few
v_call: TRBV3-1
cdr3_length: 14
cdr3_nt: TGTGCCAGCAGCCCATGGTGGCAAACCGGGGAGCTGTTTTTT
cdr3_aa: CASSPWWQTGELFF

j_call: TRBJ1-4
d_call: -
clone_size: -
v_call: TRBV16
cdr3_length: 11
cdr3_nt: TGTGCCAGCAGCCCCGGCCTCAAACTGTTTTTT
cdr3_aa: CASSPGLKLFF

j_call: TRBJ2-1
d_call: -
clone_size: once
v_call: TRBV27
cdr3_length: 15
cdr3_nt: TGTGCCAGCAGTTTAACCTGGAGTTCCTACAATGAGCAGTTCTTC
cdr3_aa: CASSLTWSSYNEQFF

j_call: TRBJ1-1
d_call: TRBD1
clone_size: few
v_call: TRBV28
cdr3_length: 15
cdr3_nt: TGTGCCAGCAGTTCCTTACAGGGGGGCTCGGCTGAAGCTTTCTTT
cdr3_aa: CASSSLQGGSAEAFF

j_call: TRBJ2-2
d_call: -
clone_size: -
v_call: TRBV27
cdr3_length: 14
cdr3_nt: TGTGCCAGCAGTTTAAGGTCCCGCACCGGGGAGCTGTTTTTT
cdr3_aa: CASSLRSRTGELFF

j_call: TRBJ2-1
d_call: -
clone_size: few
v_call: TRBV30
cdr3_length: 11
cdr3_nt: TGTGCCTGGAAAGGGTGGGAGGAGCAGTTCTTC
cdr3_aa: CAWKGWEEQFF

j_call: TRBJ2-5
d_call: -
clone_size: few
v_call: TRBV6-5
cdr3_length: 14
cdr3_nt: TGTGCCAGCAGTTACGGTCAGGCTTCAAAGACCCAGTACTTC
cdr3_aa: CASSYGQASKTQYF

j_call: TRBJ2-1
d_call: -
clone_size: -
v_call: TRBV7-9
cdr3_length: 13
cdr3_nt: TGTGCCAGCAGCCCTATCTCCTACAATGAGCAGTTCTTC
cdr3_aa: CASSPISYNEQFF

j_call: TRBJ2-6
d_call: -
clone_size: few
v_call: TRBV12-3/TRBV12-4
cdr3_length: 14
cdr3_nt: TGTGCCAGCAGTTTGAGGACTGGGGCCAACGTCCTGACTTTC
cdr3_aa: CASSLRTGANVLTF

j_call: TRBJ2-5
d_call: -
clone_size: -
v_call: TRBV5-1
cdr3_length: 14
cdr3_nt: TGCGCCAGCAGCCCCCGTTTGTTAGAGGAGACCCAGTACTTC
cdr3_aa: CASSPRLLEETQYF

j_call: TRBJ1-5
d_call: -
clone_size: -
v_call: TRBV20-1
cdr3_length: 17
cdr3_nt: TGCAGTGCTCCTTCCATGACCGCTATTCAATACAATCAGCCCCAGCATTTT
cdr3_aa: CSAPSMTAIQYNQPQHF

j_call: TRBJ2-1
d_call: -
clone_size: -
v_call: TRBV5-1
cdr3_length: 14
cdr3_nt: TGCGCCAGCAGCTTGGGTCTTAGACAGTATGAGCAGTTCTTC
cdr3_aa: CASSLGLRQYEQFF

j_call: TRBJ1-2
d_call: -
clone_size: -
v_call: TRBV6-6
cdr3_length: 13
cdr3_nt: TGTGCCAGCAGGCCGACGGAGGCCGGGCGCTACACCTTC
cdr3_aa: CASRPTEAGRYTF

j_call: TRBJ2-3
d_call: -
clone_size: few
v_call: TRBV5-1
cdr3_length: 17
cdr3_nt: TGCGCCAGCAGCTTGACCGGGACTTCCATTGGCACAGATACGCAGTATTTT
cdr3_aa: CASSLTGTSIGTDTQYF

j_call: TRBJ2-3
d_call: -
clone_size: -
v_call: TRBV18
cdr3_length: 13
cdr3_nt: TGTGCCAGCTCACCACAGTCCACAGATACGCAGTATTTT
cdr3_aa: CASSPQSTDTQYF

j_call: TRBJ1-6
d_call: -
clone_size: once
v_call: TRBV20-1
cdr3_length: 13
cdr3_nt: TGCAGTGCTAGAGAACAGGGTGGTTCACCCCTCCACTTT
cdr3_aa: CSAREQGGSPLHF

j_call: TRBJ2-7
d_call: TRBD1
clone_size: -
v_call: TRBV20-1
cdr3_length: 14
cdr3_nt: TGCAGTGCTACGGGACAGAGAGCAACCTACGAGCAGTACTTC
cdr3_aa: CSATGQRATYEQYF

j_call: TRBJ1-2
d_call: -
clone_size: -
v_call: TRBV20-1
cdr3_length: 11
cdr3_nt: TGCAGTGCTAGGACGGGCCCGGGCTACACCTTC
cdr3_aa: CSARTGPGYTF

j_call: TRBJ2-3
d_call: TRBD1
clone_size: few
v_call: TRBV20-1
cdr3_length: 14
cdr3_nt: TGCAGTGCCGTAGACAGGGGGAACACAGATACGCAGTATTTT
cdr3_aa: CSAVDRGNTDTQYF

j_call: TRBJ2-3
d_call: TRBD2
clone_size: -
v_call: TRBV12-3/TRBV12-4
cdr3_length: 16
cdr3_nt: TGTGCCAGCATGATCCGAGCGGGAAGGGGTAGAGATACGCAGTATTTT
cdr3_aa: CASMIRAGRGRDTQYF

j_call: TRBJ2-1
d_call: -
clone_size: -
v_call: TRBV3-1
cdr3_length: 15
cdr3_nt: TGTGCCAGCAGCCAAGATGAGGCCGCCGTCCATGAGCAGTTCTTC
cdr3_aa: CASSQDEAAVHEQFF

j_call: TRBJ2-7
d_call: -
clone_size: -
v_call: TRBV28
cdr3_length: 12
cdr3_nt: TGTGCCAGCAGTTCCGGACACGGCGAGCAGTACTTC
cdr3_aa: CASSSGHGEQYF

j_call: TRBJ1-2
d_call: -
clone_size: few
v_call: TRBV10-2
cdr3_length: 16
cdr3_nt: TGCGCCAGCTCGATGGTTAGGGGGGGATCTAACTATGGCTACACCTTC
cdr3_aa: CASSMVRGGSNYGYTF

j_call: TRBJ2-5
d_call: -
clone_size: few
v_call: TRBV3-1
cdr3_length: 13
cdr3_nt: TGTGCCAGCAGCCCACCGGGGGCCGGGGGCCAGTACTTC
cdr3_aa: CASSPPGAGGQYF

j_call: TRBJ2-5
d_call: -
clone_size: -
v_call: TRBV3-1
cdr3_length: 14
cdr3_nt: TGTGCCAGCAGCCATTCTGACAGGAAAGAGACCCAGTACTTC
cdr3_aa: CASSHSDRKETQYF

j_call: TRBJ1-2
d_call: TRBD1
clone_size: -
v_call: TRBV5-1
cdr3_length: 14
cdr3_nt: TGCGCCAGCAGCGGTGGACAGGGGGCCTATGGCTACACCTTC
cdr3_aa: CASSGGQGAYGYTF

j_call: TRBJ2-1
d_call: TRBD2
clone_size: few
v_call: TRBV15
cdr3_length: 15
cdr3_nt: TGTGCCACCAGCAGTGGGCTAGCGGGAGCTAATGAGCAGTTCTTC
cdr3_aa: CATSSGLAGANEQFF

j_call: TRBJ1-1
d_call: TRBD1
clone_size: -
v_call: TRBV20-1
cdr3_length: 13
cdr3_nt: TGCAGTGCAATGACAGGGGCTCACACTGAAGCTTTCTTT
cdr3_aa: CSAMTGAHTEAFF

j_call: TRBJ1-5
d_call: -
clone_size: -
v_call: TRBV4-1
cdr3_length: 14
cdr3_nt: TGCGCCAGCAGCCAATTCAGGGTCCATCAGCCCCAGCATTTT
cdr3_aa: CASSQFRVHQPQHF

j_call: TRBJ2-1
d_call: TRBD2
clone_size: few
v_call: TRBV10-3
cdr3_length: 17
cdr3_nt: TGTGCCATCAGTGAGTCACCGGGACTAGCGGGGTCCAATGAGCAGTTCTTC
cdr3_aa: CAISESPGLAGSNEQFF

j_call: TRBJ1-1
d_call: -
clone_size: many
v_call: TRBV7-8
cdr3_length: 13
cdr3_nt: TGTGCCAGCAGCTCCCGTGCGGGGACTGAAGCTTTCTTT
cdr3_aa: CASSSRAGTEAFF

j_call: TRBJ2-2
d_call: TRBD2
clone_size: few
v_call: TRBV12-3/TRBV12-4
cdr3_length: 17
cdr3_nt: TGTGCCAGCAGTTTCACCCTAGCGGGAGGGAACACCGGGGAGCTGTTTTTT
cdr3_aa: CASSFTLAGGNTGELFF

j_call: TRBJ1-1
d_call: -
clone_size: -
v_call: TRBV6-1
cdr3_length: 14
cdr3_nt: TGTGCCAGCAGTCCATCGTGGGTTGTCACTGAAGCTTTCTTT
cdr3_aa: CASSPSWVVTEAFF

j_call: TRBJ2-3
d_call: -
clone_size: few
v_call: TRBV7-7
cdr3_length: 13
cdr3_nt: TGTGCCAGCCGGCGTTCCCCCGCAGATACGCAGTATTTT
cdr3_aa: CASRRSPADTQYF

j_call: TRBJ2-1
d_call: TRBD2
clone_size: -
v_call: TRBV10-3
cdr3_length: 20
cdr3_nt: TGTGCCATCAGTGAGGGAGGTAGCGGGAACCCCAGGAGCTCCTACAATGAGCAGTTCTTC
cdr3_aa: CAISEGGSGNPRSSYNEQFF

j_call: TRBJ2-7
d_call: -
clone_size: -
v_call: TRBV21-1
cdr3_length: 17
cdr3_nt: TGTGCCAGCAGCAAAGCTCTTCTAGCGGGACACTCCTACGAGCAGTACTTC
cdr3_aa: CASSKALLAGHSYEQYF